This T cell receptor (beta chain) is drawn from a study of blood T cell repertoires in COVID-19. As for the study in general: PBMCs, B-cell-depleted T cells, or T cells were the source of the cDNA or gDNA that made up the material.

As originally analysed: Reference gene primers were amplified, and this amplification served to estimate nucleated cell counts. Assay: immunoSEQ multiplex PCR; the TCRdb copy retains only in-frame clones and omits some. V, J and clone size derive from that table, while D and trimming were established from the DNA sequence. The sample includes 150,000 to 200,000 clones, about 77% of them seen just once. Participant-reported clinical history was the basis for cohort assignment. CDR3 length equals 17 residues. J lost 5 bases, V lost 3 bases, and 14 bases had no gene match. CDR1 and CDR2 from the germline V gene are SGHDT and YYEEEE.

Sequenced sample: PBMCs or T cells enriched from blood (not recorded which). The chain joins TRBV5-6 to TRBJ1-2, with 9 bases fitting TRBD1. The source of this sequence is a woman in her forties or fifties with acute COVID-19. For the CDR3, the DNA is TGTGCCAGCAGCTCCAGGCCCAGGGACAGGGCGCGATATGGCTACACCTTC. Translation gives CASSSRPRDRARYGYTF.